The 23 T cell receptor beta chains below all came from one sample that was sequenced in a study of T-cell reconstitution after alpha-beta-depleted transplantation in children. Unique molecular identifiers were incorporated during preparation of the TCRbeta library. TCRdb used MiXCR to reprocess the PCR reads, holding one entry per CDR3 protein. The sample has around 15,000 distinct CDR3 sequences; roughly 5.6% are singletons. Source: PBMCs, taken before TCRalphabeta/CD19-depleted stem cell transplant. The source is a boy aged 5-17 years with acute lymphoblastic leukemia, due to receive a stem cell transplant.

Many counts were recorded for this clonotype. The chain is built from TRBV7-9 and TRBJ1-1, with D perhaps TRBD1 (6 bases). V was trimmed by 5 bases and J by 4 bases, leaving 17 bases between them. Per germline, CDR1 SEHNR and CDR2 FQNEAQ (reference sequence). CDR3 length equals 15 residues. CDR3 protein: CASSARTATSTEAFF. The CDR3 DNA reads TGTGCCAGCAGCGCTCGGACAGCTACGAGCACTGAAGCTTTCTTT.

This clonotype was observed a handful of times. This chain links TRBV2 with TRBJ1-1, with a possible D match to TRBD1 (6 bases). The CDR3 covers 18 residues. Germline CDR1 is SNHLY and CDR2 is FYNNEI. The V gene lost 11 bases and the J gene lost 1 base, with 29 bases spanning the gap. The CDR3 DNA sequence: TGTGCCCTCAGTTTAGACCAATCAAGGACAGCCACGAACACTGAAGCTTTCTTT. Translation: CALSLDQSRTATNTEAFF.

This clonotype appeared a few times. The chain uses TRBV5-4 and TRBJ2-6; D is ambiguous. The V gene's germline CDR1 is SGHNT and CDR2 YYREEE (reference sequence). Trimming pared 1 base from V and 2 bases from J, leaving 7 bases between. CDR3 size: 15 residues. CDR3 nucleotides: TGTGCCAGCAGCTTGTCCATCGCTGGGGCCAACGTCCTGACTTTC. Translation gives CASSLSIAGANVLTF.

This clonotype was counted many times. CDR3 coding DNA: TGCAGCGCCGTGACTAGCGGGAGAGAAAACAATGAGCAGTTCTTC. Its translation is CSAVTSGRENNEQFF. The chain joins TRBV29-1 to TRBJ2-1, with 12 nucleotides matching TRBD2. Germline V gene sequence: CDR1 SQVTM, CDR2 ANQGSEA. V trimming: 7 bases; J trimming: 5 bases; junction bases outside the gene matches: 9. CDR3 length: 15 amino acids.

This clonotype was detected ten times or more. V and J are TRBV20-1 and TRBJ2-7; D is ambiguous. Trimming shortened V by 5 bases and J by 1 base, and 18 bases separated the two germline ends. Germline V lookup: CDR1 DFQATT, CDR2 SNEGSKA (reference sequence). The CDR3 covers 15 residues. Here the CDR3 reads CSAESKDGFSYEQYF. The CDR3 bases are TGCAGTGCTGAAAGTAAGGACGGATTTTCCTACGAGCAGTACTTC.

The J gene is TRBJ2-1, the V gene TRBV6-5; 11 bases are a match to TRBD2. Germline-derived CDR1 and CDR2 are MNHEY and SVGAGI. The CDR3 runs 15 residues. V lost 2 bases to trimming and J lost 7 bases; unmatched junction nucleotides: 4. CDR3 in amino acids: CASSYRVAGGNEQFF. For the CDR3, the DNA is TGTGCCAGCAGTTACAGGGTAGCGGGAGGGAATGAGCAGTTCTTC.

Within the sample, this clonotype is medium-sized. The V call is TRBV12-3 or TRBV12-4, the J call TRBJ2-7; tentatively, D is TRBD1 (6 bases). The CDR3 is made up of 14 amino acids. Trimming shortened V by 3 bases and J by 3 bases, and 12 bases separated the two germline ends. For the CDR3, the DNA is TGTGCCAGCAGTTTCGCAGGGGCGAACTACGAGCAGTACTTC. Protein product: CASSFAGANYEQYF.

Many counts were recorded for this clonotype. The chain links TRBV29-1 to TRBJ1-1; D not resolved. CDR1 and CDR2 (germline): SQVTM, ANQGSEA. Deletions cut 6 bases from V and 1 base from J, with 15 bases between. This CDR3 is 14 amino acids long. CDR3 region: CSVSAAGPNTEAFF. The DNA of the CDR3 is TGCAGCGTGTCGGCCGCTGGCCCGAACACTGAAGCTTTCTTT.

This clonotype was recorded at least ten times. For the CDR3, the DNA is TGCGCCAGCAGCTTCCCGGAAACCCAAGAGACCCAGTACTTC. Translation: CASSFPETQETQYF. The genes are TRBV5-1 and TRBJ2-5; unclear D gene. This CDR3 spans 14 amino acids. With 2 bases removed from V and 1 base from J, the gap between germline ends came to 9 bases. Germline CDR1 SGHRS, CDR2 YFSETQ.

In its sample, this clonotype ranks as medium-sized. The rearrangement joins TRBV12-3 or TRBV12-4 to TRBJ2-3, with 10 bases matching TRBD2. This CDR3 is 16 amino acids long. The V gene end was trimmed by 3 bases and the J gene end by 5 bases; junction bases not matched to a gene: 8. The CDR3 here is CASSFRAGGPIDTQYF. The DNA of the CDR3 is TGTGCCAGCAGTTTCAGAGCGGGGGGGCCGATAGATACGCAGTATTTT.

The sample holds many counts of this clonotype. This chain uses TRBV11-2 with TRBJ2-1, with D possibly being TRBD2 (5 bases). Germline loops: CDR1 SGHAT, CDR2 FQNNGV. V was cut by 0 bases and J by 3 bases, with 6 bases left in between. The CDR3 totals 14 residues. The CDR3 loop reads CASSLERVYNEQFF. The CDR3 bases are TGTGCCAGCAGCTTAGAGCGGGTCTACAATGAGCAGTTCTTC.

This clonotype has at least ten counts. The chain is built from TRBV7-9 and TRBJ1-1; D is perhaps TRBD1 (6 bases). The germline CDR1 and CDR2 sequences are SEHNR and FQNEAQ (reference sequence). Trimming cost V 5 bases and J 4 bases, with 14 bases left between them. There are 14 residues in the CDR3. CDR3 sequence reads: CASSLQGPGTEAFF. DNA for the CDR3: TGTGCCAGCAGCCTACAGGGTCCGGGCACTGAAGCTTTCTTT.

This clonotype was seen at least ten times. The chain recombines TRBV20-1 with TRBJ2-7; 10 bases align to TRBD2. V gave up 3 bases and J gave up 5 bases; unmatched junction bases: 7. The CDR3 loop spans 14 amino acids. The V gene's germline CDR1 is DFQATT and CDR2 SNEGSKA (reference sequence). The CDR3 DNA reads TGCAGTGCTAGTTACAGCGGGAGGGGCGACGAGCAGTACTTC. Translated, it gives CSASYSGRGDEQYF.

In its sample, this clonotype was seen many times. The chain couples TRBV3-1 to TRBJ1-5; D gene unclear. Trimming removed 0 bases from V and 8 bases from J, with 8 bases in between. The CDR3 spans 13 residues. The germline gives CDR1 LGHDT, CDR2 YNNKEL (reference sequence). For the CDR3, the DNA is TGTGCCAGCAGCCAAGAATGCCGGGAGCCCCAGCATTTT. It specifies CASSQECREPQHF.

In its sample, this clonotype was seen many times. The chain uses TRBV5-5 and TRBJ1-2, with no clear D. CDR3 length equals 14 residues. Germline-derived CDR1 and CDR2 are SGHKS and YYEKEE (reference sequence). Trimming pared 7 bases from V and 4 bases from J, leaving 17 bases between. Written as DNA, the CDR3 is TGTGCCAGCTTCCCATGGGGTTTAAGCTATGGCTACACCTTC. Translating it yields CASFPWGLSYGYTF.

This clonotype is deemed medium-sized. This chain links TRBV4-1 with TRBJ2-1; 9 bases align to TRBD1. The CDR3 totals 19 residues. Germline V CDR1 and CDR2: MGHRA, YSYEKL. V shed 0 bases, J shed 4 bases, and the junction held 13 bases outside the gene matches. The CDR3 loop is CASSQEEVSGQGYYNEQFF. The CDR3, as DNA: TGCGCCAGCAGCCAAGAAGAAGTGAGCGGACAGGGGTATTACAATGAGCAGTTCTTC.

The chain employs TRBV20-1 and TRBJ2-1, with D perhaps matching TRBD2 (5 bases). This CDR3 has 18 amino acids. Germline CDR1 is DFQATT and CDR2 is SNEGSKA (reference sequence). Trimming shortened V by 1 base and J by 0 bases, and 19 bases separated the two germline ends. The CDR3 DNA reads TGCAGTGCTAGAGCCCAGCTTCTCGTGGGGAGCTCCTACAATGAGCAGTTCTTC. Translated: CSARAQLLVGSSYNEQFF.

The table lists this clonotype with many counts. CDR3 in DNA: TGCAGTGCTAGAGTGGGGGCGGGATCGCCCTACGAGCAGTACTTC. This encodes CSARVGAGSPYEQYF. J is TRBJ2-7 and V is TRBV20-1; D is tentatively TRBD1 or TRBD2 (6 bases each). With 1 base removed from V and 2 bases from J, the gap between germline ends came to 15 bases. There are 15 residues in the CDR3. CDR1 and CDR2 (germline): DFQATT, SNEGSKA (reference sequence).

By share of the sample, this clonotype is medium-sized. V and J are TRBV4-1 and TRBJ2-5; the match to TRBD1 covers 8 bases. V lost 1 base and J lost 0; bases outside the gene matches: 19. This CDR3 is 21 amino acids long. The germline CDR1 and CDR2 sequences are MGHRA and YSYEKL. CDR3 region: CASSQVSPGVTGGWNQETQYF. The CDR3, as DNA: TGCGCCAGCAGCCAAGTTTCGCCTGGGGTAACAGGGGGATGGAACCAAGAGACCCAGTACTTC.

The sample holds many counts of this clonotype. This CDR3 is CASSLPQGTQYF. The CDR3 nucleotides read TGTGCCAGCAGTTTACCACAGGGTACGCAGTATTTT. This rearrangement joins TRBV12-3 or TRBV12-4 to TRBJ2-3, with D possibly being TRBD1 (6 bases). Trimming removed 2 bases at V and 8 bases at J, with 8 bases between. There are 12 residues in the CDR3.

This clonotype occurred many times. This sequence joins TRBV19 and TRBJ2-3; maybe TRBD1 (5 bases). In germline, CDR1 is LNHDA, CDR2 SQIVND (reference sequence). This CDR3 comprises 15 residues. V was cut by 2 bases and J by 1 base, with 10 bases left in between. The CDR3 nucleotides are TGTGCCAGTAGTATACAGGGCAGGGGCACAGATACGCAGTATTTT. This encodes CASSIQGRGTDTQYF. Full variable domain (missing parts from reference TRBV19 and TRBJ2-3): DGGITQSPKYLFRKEGQNVTLSCEQNLNHDAMYWYRQDPGQGLRLIYYSQIVNDFQKGDIAEGYSVSREKKESFPLTVTSAQKNPTAFYLCASSIQGRGTDTQYFGPGTRLTVL.

This clonotype has at least ten counts. The gene calls are TRBV19 and TRBJ2-4; TRBD1 matches 10 bases. There are 13 residues in the CDR3. V trimming: 10 bases; J trimming: 8 bases; junction bases outside the gene matches: 8. CDR1 and CDR2 from the germline V gene are LNHDA and SQIVND (reference sequence). This CDR3 is CATSTGGADIQYF. The CDR3 DNA follows: TGTGCCACCTCGACAGGGGGCGCGGACATTCAGTACTTC.

This clonotype was counted at least ten times. This chain uses TRBV5-1 with TRBJ2-1; 10 positions match TRBD2. Germline V gene data show CDR1 as SGHRS and CDR2 as YFSETQ. J gave up 9 bases and V 5 bases, and 8 bases lay outside the gene matches. The CDR3 sequence is 14 residues long. The CDR3, as DNA: TGCGCCAGCAGGGGGGGACTAGCGACCTTTGAGCAGTTCTTC. Its translation is CASRGGLATFEQFF.